Listed below are T cell receptor beta chains from one sample, sequenced in a study of human T cells and chemical hapten exposure. TCRdb passed the RACE reads through MiXCR, listing each CDR3 protein once. In the table there are some 38,000 distinct CDR3 sequences, approximately 9.5% of which are singletons. The sequencing here drew on whole blood, taken in connection with sensitization to the hapten diphenylcyclopropenone (DPC). The receptors come from a man between 50 and 59 years old with alopecia areata. Some clones in this sample may be carry-over from other donors' samples. Both conserved end residues are part of each CDR3. The D gene is left open where the match is weak. Size is omitted from some rows. Given values are once, few, many or a class for expanded clones.

TRBJ2-7	-	TRBV9	TRBD1	CASSDDRVSYEQYF	TGTGCCAGCAGTGACGACAGGGTCTCCTACGAGCAGTACTTC
TRBJ2-3	-	TRBV24-1	-	CATSDPGTWDSDTQYF	TGTGCCACCAGTGATCCCGGGACATGGGACTCAGATACGCAGTATTTT
TRBJ1-5	-	TRBV28	-	CASTPVRTPIQPQHF	TGTGCCAGCACCCCTGTAAGGACACCTATACAGCCCCAGCATTTT
TRBJ2-3	many	TRBV7-6	TRBD2	CASSPRGGGDTQYF	TGTGCCAGCAGCCCTCGGGGGGGTGGTGATACGCAGTATTTT
TRBJ2-4	many	TRBV29-1	-	CSVEDWGEGDIQYF	TGCAGCGTTGAAGATTGGGGGGAAGGGGACATTCAGTACTTC
TRBJ2-3	-	TRBV10-3	-	CAIAGRGTTDTQYF	TGTGCCATCGCGGGTCGGGGGACCACAGATACGCAGTATTTT
TRBJ2-1	medium-sized	TRBV7-6	TRBD2	CASSLVPPREYDNEQFF	TGTGCCAGCAGCTTAGTCCCCCCGCGGGAGTACGACAATGAGCAGTTCTTC
TRBJ1-2	-	TRBV29-1	TRBD1	CSVAWTGDSYTF	TGCAGCGTTGCGTGGACAGGGGATAGCTACACCTTC
TRBJ1-1	many	TRBV28	-	CASRVDTEAFF	TGTGCCAGCAGGGTGGACACTGAAGCTTTCTTT
TRBJ2-7	-	TRBV20-1	TRBD2	CSARPPPLAGDEQYF	TGCAGTGCTAGACCCCCCCCACTAGCGGGAGATGAGCAGTACTTC
TRBJ2-2	many	TRBV25-1	-	CASSSSTANTGELFF	TGTGCCAGCAGCTCAAGCACTGCCAACACCGGGGAGCTGTTTTTT
TRBJ1-1	few	TRBV6-2/TRBV6-3	-	CASSSPGSRNTEAFF	TGTGCCAGCAGTTCTCCCGGGTCTCGGAACACTGAAGCTTTCTTT
TRBJ1-1	-	TRBV28	-	CASSSPDTEAFF	TGTGCCAGCAGTTCCCCGGACACTGAAGCTTTCTTT
TRBJ1-6	-	TRBV28	-	CASRDRGRGNSPLHF	TGTGCCAGCAGAGACCGGGGCCGGGGTAATTCACCCCTCCACTTT
TRBJ2-1	-	TRBV27	TRBD1	CASSLSTGPNEQFF	TGTGCCAGCAGTTTATCGACAGGGCCCAATGAGCAGTTCTTC
TRBJ1-2	few	TRBV6-1	TRBD1	CATNGRDRYYGYTF	TGTGCCACCAATGGGCGGGACAGATACTATGGCTACACCTTC
TRBJ2-7	few	TRBV5-1	TRBD2	CASAFGGTTSYEQYF	TGCGCCAGCGCATTTGGCGGGACTACTTCCTACGAGCAGTACTTC
TRBJ2-5	-	TRBV5-1	TRBD1	CASSSTGQGKGETQYF	TGCGCCAGCAGCTCAACTGGACAGGGGAAGGGAGAGACCCAGTACTTC
TRBJ2-1	many	TRBV28	-	CASSSGLVNEQFF	TGTGCCAGCAGCTCCGGTCTGGTCAATGAGCAGTTCTTC
TRBJ2-1	-	TRBV5-1	-	CASSLAGASDYNEQFF	TGCGCCAGCAGCTTGGCCGGGGCTAGCGATTACAATGAGCAGTTCTTC
TRBJ2-2	few	TRBV6-6	TRBD2	CASSSRTSGTGELFF	TGTGCCAGCAGTTCCCGGACTAGCGGCACCGGGGAGCTGTTTTTT
TRBJ1-1	-	TRBV29-1	TRBD1	CSVSRTGTNTEAFF	TGCAGCGTGAGCCGGACAGGGACGAACACTGAAGCTTTCTTT
TRBJ2-2	-	TRBV30	-	CAWGGPGLDTGELFF	TGTGCCTGGGGGGGGCCGGGACTTGACACCGGGGAGCTGTTTTTT
TRBJ1-2	-	TRBV7-9	-	CASSLGYSNCGYTF	TGTGCCAGCAGCTTAGGGTACAGCAACTGTGGCTACACCTTC
TRBJ2-7	few	TRBV6-2/TRBV6-3	TRBD1	CASSYRQGVSYEQYF	TGTGCCAGCAGTTACCGACAGGGGGTGTCCTACGAGCAGTACTTC
TRBJ2-5	many	TRBV13	TRBD2	CASSLLAGEGGFQETQYF	TGTGCCAGCAGCTTACTAGCGGGAGAAGGGGGCTTCCAAGAGACCCAGTACTTC
TRBJ2-7	few	TRBV4-1	-	CAVGTPAYEQYF	TGCGCGGTGGGGACACCAGCCTACGAGCAGTACTTC